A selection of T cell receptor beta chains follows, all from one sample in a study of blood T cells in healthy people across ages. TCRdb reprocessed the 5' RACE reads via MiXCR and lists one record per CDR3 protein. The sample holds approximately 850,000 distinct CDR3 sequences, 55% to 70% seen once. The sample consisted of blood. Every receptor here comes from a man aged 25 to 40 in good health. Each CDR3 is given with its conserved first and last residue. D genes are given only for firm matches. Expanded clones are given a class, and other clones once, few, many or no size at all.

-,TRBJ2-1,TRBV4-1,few,CASSPTRSSYNEQFF,TGCGCCAGCAGCCCTACTCGGAGCTCCTACAATGAGCAGTTCTTC
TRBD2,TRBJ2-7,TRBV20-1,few,CSAARTSGSLEQYF,TGCAGTGCTGCTCGGACTAGCGGAAGCCTCGAGCAGTACTTC
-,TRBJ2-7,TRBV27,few,CASSLSGVATYEQYF,TGTGCCAGCAGTCTCTCGGGGGTCGCCACCTACGAGCAGTACTTC
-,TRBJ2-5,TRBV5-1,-,CASSLSGRDQETQYF,TGCGCCAGCAGCTTATCGGGGCGGGATCAAGAGACCCAGTACTTC
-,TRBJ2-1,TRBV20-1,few,CSAGTPGPYNEQFF,TGCAGTGCTGGCACTCCGGGGCCCTACAATGAGCAGTTCTTC
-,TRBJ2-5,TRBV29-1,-,CSVEWSGGQETQCF,TGCAGCGTTGAATGGTCTGGGGGACAAGAGACCCAGTGCTTC
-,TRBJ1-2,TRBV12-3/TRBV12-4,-,CASSDGQFNYGYTF,TGTGCTAGCAGTGATGGACAGTTTAACTATGGCTACACCTTC
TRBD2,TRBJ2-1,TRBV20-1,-,CSAPGTSGRLSYNEQFF,TGCAGTGCCCCCGGGACTAGCGGGAGACTTTCCTACAATGAGCAGTTCTTC
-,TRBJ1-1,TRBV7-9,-,CASSLVVGEAFF,TGTGCCAGCAGCTTAGTGGTCGGTGAAGCTTTCTTT
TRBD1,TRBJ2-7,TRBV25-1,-,CASSEYRTGLDEQYF,TGTGCCAGCAGTGAATATAGGACAGGTTTGGACGAGCAGTACTTC
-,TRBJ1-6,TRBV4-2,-,CASSQVGGDWSPLHF,TGTGCCAGCAGCCAAGTCGGGGGGGACTGGTCACCCCTCCACTTT
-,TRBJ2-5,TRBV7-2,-,CASSPRIRAQETQYF,TGTGCCAGCAGCCCTCGTATAAGAGCTCAAGAGACCCAGTACTTC
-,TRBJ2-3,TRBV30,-,CACLTLTGASTDTQYF,TGTGCCTGCCTTACCCTCACCGGTGCTAGCACAGATACGCAGTATTTT
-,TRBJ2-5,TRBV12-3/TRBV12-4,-,CASSLEALVGETQYF,TGTGCCAGCAGTTTAGAGGCACTCGTGGGGGAGACCCAGTACTTC
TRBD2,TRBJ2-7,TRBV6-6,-,CASSRPRGEQYF,TGTGCCAGCAGTCGACCTCGGGGGGAACAGTACTTC
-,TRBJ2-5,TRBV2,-,CASSELRYQETQYF,TGTGCCAGCAGTGAATTGAGGTACCAAGAGACCCAGTACTTC
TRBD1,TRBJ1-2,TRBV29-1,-,CSVAETGVGNDYTF,TGCAGCGTTGCTGAAACAGGGGTAGGGAATGACTACACCTTC
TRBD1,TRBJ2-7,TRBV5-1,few,CASSGNRGGYEQYF,TGCGCCAGCAGCGGGAACAGGGGCGGCTACGAGCAGTACTTC
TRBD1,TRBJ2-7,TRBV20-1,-,CSAQDRLNYEQYF,TGCAGTGCCCAGGACAGGTTAAACTACGAGCAGTACTTC
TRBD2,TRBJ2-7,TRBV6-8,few,CASREREYAGTSDNYEQYF,TGTGCCAGCAGGGAACGAGAATACGCCGGGACTAGCGATAACTACGAGCAGTACTTC
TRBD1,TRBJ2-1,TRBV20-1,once,CSAIDRGRWYNEQFF,TGCAGTGCCATCGACAGGGGGCGATGGTACAATGAGCAGTTCTTC
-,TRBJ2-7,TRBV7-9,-,CASSLTGPSSEQYF,TGTGCCAGCAGCTTAACAGGGCCCTCCTCCGAGCAGTACTTC
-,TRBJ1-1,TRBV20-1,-,CSASPGAAMNTEAFF,TGCAGTGCTAGCCCGGGGGCAGCGATGAACACTGAAGCTTTCTTT
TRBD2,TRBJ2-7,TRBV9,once,CASSVGLAGAVEQYF,TGTGCCAGCAGCGTAGGACTAGCGGGAGCGGTTGAGCAGTACTTC
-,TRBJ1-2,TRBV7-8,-,CASSLVEGHHGYTF,TGTGCCAGCAGCTTAGTTGAGGGTCACCATGGCTACACCTTC
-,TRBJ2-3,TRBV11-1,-,CASSLGPSMADTQYF,TGTGCCAGCAGCTTAGGACCCAGCATGGCAGATACGCAGTATTTT
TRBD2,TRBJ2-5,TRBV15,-,CATGRITSGQETQYF,TGTGCCACCGGCAGAATAACTAGCGGGCAAGAGACCCAGTACTTC
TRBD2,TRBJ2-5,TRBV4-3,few,CASRPVAGQETQYF,TGCGCCAGCAGACCAGTAGCGGGACAAGAGACCCAGTACTTC
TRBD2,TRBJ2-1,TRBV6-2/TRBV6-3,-,CASSSRSGGLGEQFF,TGTGCCAGCAGTTCCCGGTCGGGAGGGCTTGGTGAGCAGTTCTTC
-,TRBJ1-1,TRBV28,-,CASSVGRPNTEAFF,TGTGCCAGCAGTGTGGGCAGGCCGAACACTGAAGCTTTCTTT
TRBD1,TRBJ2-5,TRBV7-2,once,CASSYNRGNGQETQYF,TGTGCCAGCAGCTATAACAGGGGAAACGGGCAAGAGACCCAGTACTTC
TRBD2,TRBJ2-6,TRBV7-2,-,CASSLSISGRGSGANVLTF,TGTGCCAGCAGCTTATCGATTTCCGGGAGGGGGTCTGGGGCCAACGTCCTGACTTTC
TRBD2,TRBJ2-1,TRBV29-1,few,CSVGVTSANNEQFF,TGCAGCGTGGGGGTGACTAGCGCCAACAATGAGCAGTTCTTC
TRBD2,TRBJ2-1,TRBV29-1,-,CSATGTSEHEQFF,TGCAGCGCCACCGGGACTAGCGAGCATGAGCAGTTCTTC
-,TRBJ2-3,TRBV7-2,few,CASSLRGRLADTQYF,TGTGCCAGCAGCTTGCGGGGCAGGTTGGCAGATACGCAGTATTTT
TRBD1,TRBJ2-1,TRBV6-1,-,CASRGDRPWNEQFF,TGTGCCAGCAGGGGGGACAGGCCATGGAATGAGCAGTTCTTC
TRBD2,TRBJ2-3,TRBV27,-,CASSLLAGEGTQYF,TGTGCCAGCAGTTTACTAGCGGGAGAGGGTACGCAGTATTTT
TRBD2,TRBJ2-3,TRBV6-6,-,CASTLGGTITDTQYF,TGTGCCAGCACCCTGGGAGGGACTATTACAGATACGCAGTATTTT
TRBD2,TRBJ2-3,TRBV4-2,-,CASSPGLAGGPDTQYF,TGTGCCAGCAGCCCAGGACTAGCGGGGGGTCCAGATACGCAGTATTTT
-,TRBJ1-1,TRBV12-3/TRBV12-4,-,CASRDSRVRGATEAFF,TGTGCCAGCAGGGACTCCAGGGTCCGAGGGGCCACTGAAGCTTTCTTT
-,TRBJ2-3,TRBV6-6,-,CASDSADTQYF,TGTGCCAGCGATTCGGCAGATACGCAGTATTTT
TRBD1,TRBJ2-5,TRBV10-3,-,CAISESLGQLQETQYF,TGTGCCATCAGTGAGTCGCTGGGACAGCTCCAAGAGACCCAGTACTTC
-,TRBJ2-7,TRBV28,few,CASSTLPPGRPYEQYF,TGTGCCAGCAGTACCCTCCCACCGGGAAGACCCTACGAGCAGTACTTC
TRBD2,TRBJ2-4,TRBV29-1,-,CSPELGGRSCLAKNIQYF,TGCAGTCCCGAGTTAGGCGGGAGAAGTTGCTTAGCCAAAAACATTCAGTACTTC
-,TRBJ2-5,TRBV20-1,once,CSARDVIVFRERETQYF,TGCAGTGCTAGAGATGTCATCGTATTCCGCGAAAGAGAGACCCAGTACTTC
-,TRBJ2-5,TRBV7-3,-,CASSLMGGSTQYF,TGTGCCAGCAGCTTAATGGGTGGATCGACCCAGTACTTC
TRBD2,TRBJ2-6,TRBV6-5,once,CASSYSGLAGAGANVLTF,TGTGCCAGCAGTTACTCAGGGCTAGCGGGAGCTGGGGCCAACGTCCTGACTTTC
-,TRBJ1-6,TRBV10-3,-,CAIRSDPGNSPLHF,TGTGCCATCAGATCGGACCCTGGCAATTCACCCCTCCACTTT
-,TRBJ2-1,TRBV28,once,CASSSGQNYDEQFF,TGTGCCAGCAGCTCCGGACAGAACTATGATGAGCAGTTCTTC
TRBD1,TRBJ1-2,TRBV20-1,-,CSARTGADYGYTF,TGCAGTGCAAGGACAGGGGCCGACTATGGCTACACCTTC
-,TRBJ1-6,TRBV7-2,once,CASSSPSDSPLHF,TGTGCCAGCAGCTCGCCGTCTGATTCACCCCTCCACTTT
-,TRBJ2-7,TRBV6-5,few,CASSYAGTGTYEQYF,TGTGCCAGCAGTTACGCCGGGACTGGGACCTACGAGCAGTACTTC
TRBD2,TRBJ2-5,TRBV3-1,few,CASSQGRLAGGSQETQYF,TGTGCCAGCAGCCAAGGTCGACTAGCGGGGGGTTCTCAAGAGACCCAGTACTTC
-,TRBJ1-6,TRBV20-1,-,CSARVTPQGTTIAPLHF,TGCAGTGCTAGAGTCACCCCACAGGGAACTACAATTGCACCCCTCCACTTT
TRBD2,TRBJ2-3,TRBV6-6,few,CAGQRESSTDTQYF,TGTGCCGGTCAGCGGGAGTCGAGCACAGATACGCAGTATTTT
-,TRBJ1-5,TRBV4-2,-,CASSQDRSGSQNQPQHF,TGTGCCAGCAGCCAAGATCGGTCAGGGAGTCAAAATCAGCCCCAGCATTTT
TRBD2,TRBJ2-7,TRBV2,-,CASRRSAGVLHEQYF,TGTGCCAGCAGAAGATCGGCGGGAGTCCTCCACGAGCAGTACTTC
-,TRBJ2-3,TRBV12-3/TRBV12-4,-,CASRTNADAQYF,TGTGCCAGCAGAACAAACGCAGATGCGCAGTATTTT
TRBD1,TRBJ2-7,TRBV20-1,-,CSAPPDRAPYEQYF,TGCAGTGCTCCTCCGGACAGGGCCCCTTACGAGCAGTACTTC